This TCR beta chain was sequenced in a study of breast tumors, draining lymph nodes, adjacent tissues. Findings of the study overall: Compared with lymph nodes, tumors were less diverse; compared with nontumor tissue, more. Luminal-like breast cancer showed significantly greater tumor-nontumor repertoire similarity than basal-like breast cancer did.

Each CDR3 protein is one row after TCRdb ran MiXCR on the multiplex PCR reads. The sample includes fewer than 300,000 distinct CDR3 sequences, roughly 30% seen only once; the top ten take approximately 1.4%. This clonotype was counted at least ten times. What it recognizes is unknown. Breast cancer patients provided tissue from their axillary draining lymph nodes. Germline-derived CDR1 and CDR2 are PRHDT and FYEKMQ (reference sequence). This CDR3 spans 16 amino acids. The V gene end was trimmed by 4 bases and the J gene end by 6 bases; junction bases not matched to a gene: 7. Input material: axillary lymph node tissue. The chain is built from TRBV13 and TRBJ2-3; 13 bases map to TRBD2. The sequence was obtained from a female donor with breast cancer. Some clones in this sample may be carry-over from other donors' samples. CDR3 DNA: TGTGCCAGCAGCTCCGGACTAGCGGGAGATGAGGATACGCAGTATTTT. Translating gives CASSSGLAGDEDTQYF.